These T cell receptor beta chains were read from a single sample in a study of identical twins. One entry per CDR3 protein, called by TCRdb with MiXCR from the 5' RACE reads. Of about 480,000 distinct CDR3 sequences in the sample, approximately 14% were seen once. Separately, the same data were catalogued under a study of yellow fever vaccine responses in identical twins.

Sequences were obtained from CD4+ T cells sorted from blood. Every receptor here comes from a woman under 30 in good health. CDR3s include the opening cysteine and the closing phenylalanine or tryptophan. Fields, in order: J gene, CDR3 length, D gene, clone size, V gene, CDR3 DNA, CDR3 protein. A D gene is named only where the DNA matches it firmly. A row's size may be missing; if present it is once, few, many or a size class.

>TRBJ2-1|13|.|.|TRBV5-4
TGTGCCAGCAGCTTGGACGACTTGGACGAGCAGTTCTTC
CASSLDDLDEQFF
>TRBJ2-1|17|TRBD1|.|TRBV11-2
TGTGCCAGCAGCTTAGATGCCGGGACAGGGAATCCCTACGGGCAGTTCTTC
CASSLDAGTGNPYGQFF
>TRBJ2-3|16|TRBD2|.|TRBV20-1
TGCAGTGCTGACGGACTAGCGGGGGCCTCCACAGATACGCAGTATTTT
CSADGLAGASTDTQYF
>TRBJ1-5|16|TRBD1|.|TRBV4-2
TGTGCCAGCAGCCAGGCAGGACAGGGGGCGGATCAGCCCCAGCATTTT
CASSQAGQGADQPQHF
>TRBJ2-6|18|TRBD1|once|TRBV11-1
TGTGCCAGCAGCCGGGCGGGACAGGGGATTTCTGGGGCCAACGTCCTGACTTTC
CASSRAGQGISGANVLTF
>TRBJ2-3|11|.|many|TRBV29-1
TGCAGCGTTGGGGAGCTCGATACGCAGTATTTT
CSVGELDTQYF
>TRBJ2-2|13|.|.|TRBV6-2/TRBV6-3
TGTGCCAGCAGTACACAGTACACCGGGGAGCTGTTTTTT
CASSTQYTGELFF
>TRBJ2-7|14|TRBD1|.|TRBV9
TGTGCCAGCAGCGTAGGGACAGGGGATGTCGAGCAGTACTTC
CASSVGTGDVEQYF
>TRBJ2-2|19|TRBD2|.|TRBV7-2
TGTGCCAGCAGCTCCGACGTTAAGCGGGGGGGGACGAACACCGGGGAGCTGGTTTTT
CASSSDVKRGGTNTGELVF
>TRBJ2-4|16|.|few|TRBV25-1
TGTGCCAGCAGTGCCCGGGACGCCTTCGCCAAAAACATTCAGTACTTC
CASSARDAFAKNIQYF
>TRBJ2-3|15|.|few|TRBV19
TGTGCCAGTAGTATTCAAATCGGGGTAGTAGATACGCAGTATTTT
CASSIQIGVVDTQYF
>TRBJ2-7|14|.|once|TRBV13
TGTGCCAGCAGCTTAGGGCAGGGTATCTACGAGCAGTACTTC
CASSLGQGIYEQYF
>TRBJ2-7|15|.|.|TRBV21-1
TGTGCCAGCAGCCCAACGCCGGGTCGAACCTACGAGCAGTACTTC
CASSPTPGRTYEQYF
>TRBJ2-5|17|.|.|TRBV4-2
TGTGCCAGCAGCCAAGCACCTTCCCCGTTGGGGGGAGAGACCCAGTACTTC
CASSQAPSPLGGETQYF
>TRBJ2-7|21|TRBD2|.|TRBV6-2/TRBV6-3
TGTGCCAGCAGTTCCTCGCGAATAGCGGGAGGACCCAAAGACGGATTTTACGAGCAGTACTTC
CASSSSRIAGGPKDGFYEQYF